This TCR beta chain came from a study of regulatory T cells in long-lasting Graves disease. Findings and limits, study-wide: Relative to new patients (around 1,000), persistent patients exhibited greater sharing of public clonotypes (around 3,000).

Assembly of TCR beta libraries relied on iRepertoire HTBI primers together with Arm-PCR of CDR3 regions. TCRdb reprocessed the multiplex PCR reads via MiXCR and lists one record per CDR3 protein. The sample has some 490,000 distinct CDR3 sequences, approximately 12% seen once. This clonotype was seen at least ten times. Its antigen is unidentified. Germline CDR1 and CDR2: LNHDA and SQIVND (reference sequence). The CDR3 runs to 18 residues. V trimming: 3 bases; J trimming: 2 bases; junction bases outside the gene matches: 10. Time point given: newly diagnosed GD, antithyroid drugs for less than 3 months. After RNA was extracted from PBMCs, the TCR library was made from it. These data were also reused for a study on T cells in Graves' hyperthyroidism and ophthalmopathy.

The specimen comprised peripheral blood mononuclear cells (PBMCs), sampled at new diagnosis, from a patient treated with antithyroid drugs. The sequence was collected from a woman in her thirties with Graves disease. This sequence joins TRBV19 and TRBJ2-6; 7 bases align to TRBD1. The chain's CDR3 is CASSITSLTGTGANVLTF. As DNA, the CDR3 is TGTGCCAGTAGTATTACGTCCCTGACAGGGACTGGGGCCAACGTCCTGACTTTC.